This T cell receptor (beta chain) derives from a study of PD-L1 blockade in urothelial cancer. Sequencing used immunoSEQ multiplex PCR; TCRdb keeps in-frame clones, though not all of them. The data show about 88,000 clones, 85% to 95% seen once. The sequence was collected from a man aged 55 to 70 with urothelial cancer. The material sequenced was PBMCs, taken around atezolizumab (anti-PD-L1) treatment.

The CDR3 reads CASSLERTDTQYF. CDR3 coding DNA: TGTGCCAGCAGCTTAGAGCGCACAGATACGCAGTATTTT. The V and J genes are TRBV7-2 and TRBJ2-3; no firm D call. This CDR3 contains 13 residues. V was cut by 1 base and J by 1 base, with 3 bases left in between. CDR1 is SGHTA, CDR2 FQGNSA, per germline.